The clone carrying this TCR beta chain was counted many times. Antigen unknown. CDR3 size: 16 residues. Trimming pared 6 bases from V and 2 bases from J, leaving 14 bases between. This sample stems from a study of regulatory T cells in long-lasting Graves disease. Combining iRepertoire HTBI primers with Arm-PCR of CDR3 regions, the authors built TCR beta libraries. Original processing methods: The samples included roughly 61 TRBV and about 13 TRBJ segments. TCRdb analysed the multiplex PCR reads with MiXCR anew, one entry per CDR3 protein. The V and J calls were determined by TCRdb, not by the authors. The sample comprises 390,000 or so distinct CDR3 sequences, 20% to 25% of which are singletons, and 25% to 35% rests with the top ten. Time point denoted: persistent/refractory GD, antithyroid drugs over 5 years with positive TRAb. Generation of the TCR library employed RNA extracted from PBMCs. Findings and limits, study-wide: TRBV28, TRBJ1-2 and TRBJ2-5 were favored in persistent disease. The study found lower TCR diversity in persistent Graves' patients than in newly diagnosed ones. A limited number of samples was an acknowledged limitation.

Material: peripheral blood mononuclear cells (PBMCs), obtained when the disease was refractory, from a patient treated with antithyroid drugs. The clonotype comes from a woman in her thirties or forties with Graves disease. The gene calls are TRBV12-3 or TRBV12-4 and TRBJ2-6, with a weak D call TRBD1 (5 bases). The CDR3 nucleotides are TGTGCCAGCAGAAAGACAGAAAACCCTGGGGCCAACGTCCTGACTTTC. This gives the protein CASRKTENPGANVLTF.